This T cell receptor (beta chain) was sequenced during a study of blood T cell repertoires in COVID-19. Seattle cases were enrolled at active infection and followed longitudinally. Original processing notes: From reference gene primer amplification, estimates of nucleated cell counts were derived. The data were produced by immunoSEQ multiplex PCR, yet TCRdb's version contains in-frame clones alone and is incomplete. The V and J calls and the clone size are those of that table, but D and trimming were determined from the DNA. The data show about 290,000 clones, roughly nine tenths seen once. This TCR was sampled from a woman in her thirties with COVID-19, enrolled during active disease. Sequencing was performed on peripheral blood.

DNA for the CDR3: TGTGCCAGCAATGGTCAGGGGAACACTGAAGCTTTCTTT. This gives the protein CASNGQGNTEAFF. This sequence joins TRBV25-1 and TRBJ1-1, with D perhaps TRBD1 (5 bases). V shed 7 bases and J shed 1 base, with 10 bases lying between them. In germline, CDR1 is MGHDK, CDR2 SYGVNS. The CDR3 runs to 13 residues.